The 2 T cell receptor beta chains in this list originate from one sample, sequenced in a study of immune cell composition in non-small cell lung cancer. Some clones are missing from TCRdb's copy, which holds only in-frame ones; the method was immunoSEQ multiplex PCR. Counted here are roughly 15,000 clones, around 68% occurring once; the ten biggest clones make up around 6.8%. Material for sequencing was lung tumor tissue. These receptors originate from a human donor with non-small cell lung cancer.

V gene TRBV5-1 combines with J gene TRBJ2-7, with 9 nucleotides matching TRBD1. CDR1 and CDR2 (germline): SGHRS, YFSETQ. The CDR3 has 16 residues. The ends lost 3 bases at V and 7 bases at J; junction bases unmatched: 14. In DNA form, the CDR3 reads TGCGCCAGCAGCTCCCCCCCCGGGACAGGGCTCCCGGAGCAGTACTTC. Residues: CASSSPPGTGLPEQYF.

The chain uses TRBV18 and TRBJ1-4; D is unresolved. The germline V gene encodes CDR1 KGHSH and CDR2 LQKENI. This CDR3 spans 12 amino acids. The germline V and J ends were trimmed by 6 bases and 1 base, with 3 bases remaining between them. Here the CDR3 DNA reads TGTGCCAGCTCGCGAACTAATGAAAAACTGTTTTTT. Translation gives CASSRTNEKLFF.